A single sample gave rise to the 32 T cell receptor beta chains below, sequenced in a study of blood T cell repertoires in COVID-19. Profiling relied on immunoSEQ multiplex PCR, and the TCRdb table lists in-frame clones only, not all of them. The repertoire holds fewer than 350,000 clones, around nine tenths seen once, with approximately 1% in the top ten. Material: PBMCs or T cells enriched from blood (not recorded which). The source is a woman aged 25 to 39 who had been exposed to COVID-19.

The rearrangement links TRBV11-2 to TRBJ1-4; no clear D. Trimming took off 5 bases at V and 0 bases at J, with 10 bases between the two ends. Germline V gives CDR1 SGHAT, CDR2 FQNNGV. The CDR3 runs 15 residues. CDR3 region: CASSPPRSTNEKLFF. As DNA, the CDR3 is TGTGCCAGCAGCCCCCCCAGGTCAACTAATGAAAAACTGTTTTTT.

The genes are TRBV27 and TRBJ2-7, with a possible D match to TRBD1 (6 bases). This CDR3 region has 15 residues. V was shortened by 3 bases and J by 4 bases, with 16 bases between the two germline ends. Germline V gene data show CDR1 as MNHEY and CDR2 as SMNVEV (reference sequence). CDR3 bases: TGTGCCAGCAGTTTGGCGATTGGCCAGGGGTACGAGCAGTACTTC. Translated: CASSLAIGQGYEQYF.

The chain combines TRBV28 with TRBJ1-6; D not resolved. The V end was cut by 11 bases, the J end by 4 bases, with 6 bases between. The CDR3 is 11 residues long. Germline V gene lookup returns CDR1 MDHEN and CDR2 SYDVKM. As DNA, the CDR3 is TGTGCCTGCGGGTATAATTCACCCCTCCACTTT. The encoded protein is CACGYNSPLHF.

The J gene is TRBJ2-7, the V gene TRBV9, with D tentatively TRBD2 (5 bases). Germline lookup yields CDR1 SGDLS and CDR2 YYNGEE. The CDR3 consists of 16 residues. Trimming shortened V by 0 bases and J by 0 bases, and 13 bases separated the two germline ends. Written as DNA, the CDR3 is TGTGCCAGCAGCGTAGCATCGAGGGCGGGCTCCTACGAGCAGTACTTC. Translation: CASSVASRAGSYEQYF.

CDR3 amino acids: CAIRGQGDPYTF. DNA of the CDR3: TGTGCCATCAGAGGACAGGGCGACCCCTACACCTTC. The rearrangement links TRBV10-3 to TRBJ1-2; 8 nucleotides line up with TRBD1. The germline V gene has CDR1 ENHRY and CDR2 SYGVKD. The CDR3 is 12 amino acids. J lost 10 bases, V lost 6 bases, and 7 bases had no gene match.

The chain joins TRBV7-9 to TRBJ2-5; weak D call: TRBD2 (5 bases). CDR1 is SEHNR, CDR2 FQNEAQ, per germline (reference sequence). Trimming pared 5 bases from V and 5 bases from J, leaving 6 bases between. CDR3 length: 11 amino acids. The CDR3 sequence: CASSPGETQYF. The CDR3 coding sequence is TGTGCCAGCAGCCCGGGGGAGACCCAGTACTTC.

This clone was recorded once. V and J are TRBV7-9 and TRBJ1-1; 7 nucleotides agree with TRBD1. CDR3 size: 12 residues. Germline CDR1 is SEHNR and CDR2 is FQNEAQ (reference sequence). After removal of 5 bases from V and 5 bases from J, the junction contained 2 bases not matched to a gene. Here the CDR3 reads CASSRQGTEAFF. The CDR3 DNA sequence: TGTGCCAGCAGCCGACAGGGAACTGAAGCTTTCTTT.

The chain couples TRBV9 to TRBJ2-2; a weak D match, TRBD2 (6 bases). V was cut by 3 bases and J by 0 bases, with 12 bases left in between. Germline assignment: CDR1 SGDLS and CDR2 YYNGEE. There are 16 residues in the CDR3. CDR3 in amino acids: CASSATGSANTGELFF. The CDR3 region has the DNA TGTGCCAGCAGCGCCACCGGGAGCGCGAACACCGGGGAGCTGTTTTTT.

The rearrangement joins TRBV7-8 to TRBJ2-3; D gene ambiguous. The CDR3 sequence is 12 residues long. The V end was cut by 1 base, the J end by 8 bases, with 7 bases between. Germline V gene sequence: CDR1 SGHVS, CDR2 FQNEAQ. The CDR3 region has the DNA TGTGCCAGCAGCTTAGACCTAGGTACGCAGTATTTT. Protein sequence: CASSLDLGTQYF. The entire variable domain, with the rest obtained from reference TRBV7-8 and TRBJ2-3, is as follows: GAGVSQSPRYKVAKRGQDVALRCDPISGHVSLFWYQQALGQGPEFLTYFQNEAQLDKSGLPSDRFFAERPEGSVSTLKIQRTQQEDSAVYLCASSLDLGTQYFGPGTRLTVL.

The sample holds a few counts of this clone. CDR3 sequence: CSVEEPRAKTYGYTF. In nucleotides, the CDR3 is TGCAGCGTTGAAGAACCCAGGGCGAAGACCTATGGCTACACCTTC. The chain recombines TRBV29-1 with TRBJ1-2; a weak D match, TRBD1 (5 bases). This CDR3 contains 15 residues. Trimming took 0 bases from V and 4 from J, leaving 15 bases between them. Germline V gene data show CDR1 as SQVTM and CDR2 as ANQGSEA. Full variable domain (rest looked up from reference TRBV29-1 and TRBJ1-2): SAVISQKPSRDICQRGTSLTIQCQVDSQVTMMFWYRQQPGQSLTLIATANQGSEATYESGFVIDKFPISRPNLTFSTLTVSNMSPEDSSIYLCSVEEPRAKTYGYTFGSGTRLTVV.

The chain's CDR3 is CASSTTGGEGIQYF. DNA for the CDR3: TGTGCCAGTAGTACGACAGGGGGCGAGGGCATTCAGTACTTC. J is TRBJ2-4 and V is TRBV19, with 10 bases aligning to TRBD1. The trim removed 4 bases at V and 9 bases at J, leaving 6 bases unmatched. The CDR3 runs to 14 residues. Germline V gene sequence: CDR1 LNHDA, CDR2 SQIVND (reference sequence). Variable domain in full (rest from reference TRBV19 and TRBJ2-4): DGGITQSPKYLFRKEGQNVTLSCEQNLNHDAMYWYRQDPGQGLRLIYYSQIVNDFQKGDIAEGYSVSREKKESFPLTVTSAQKNPTAFYLCASSTTGGEGIQYFGAGTRLSVL.

This chain joins TRBV30 and TRBJ1-1, with D maybe TRBD1 (5 bases). The CDR3 is 14 amino acids. Germline assignment: CDR1 GTSNPN and CDR2 SVGIG (reference sequence). Trimming removed 0 bases at V and 2 bases at J, with 10 bases between. This chain's CDR3 is CAWSVRQRNTEAFF. The CDR3 nucleotides read TGTGCCTGGAGTGTACGACAGAGAAACACTGAAGCTTTCTTT. The whole variable domain, remainder taken from reference TRBV30 and TRBJ1-1, is SQTIHQWPATLVQPVGSPLSLECTVEGTSNPNLYWYRQAAGRGLQLLFYSVGIGQISSEVPQNLSASRPQDRQFILSSKKLLLSDSGFYLCAWSVRQRNTEAFFGQGTRLTVV.

The rearrangement uses TRBV21-1 and TRBJ1-5; TRBD1 was called by the table and not checked on the DNA. TRBV21-1 is reported as a pseudogene. The CDR3 is made up of 14 amino acids. Written as DNA, the CDR3 is TGTGCCAGCGTGACAGGGGATAGCAATCAGCCCCAGCATTTT. This sequence encodes CASVTGDSNQPQHF.

The genes are TRBV6-5 and TRBJ1-2, with D uncertain. This CDR3 is 12 amino acids long. V lost 4 bases and J lost 7, with 10 bases in between. Germline loops: CDR1 MNHEY, CDR2 SVGAGI. The DNA of the CDR3 is TGTGCCAGCAGTTCCTCCGAGGGTGGCTACACCTTC. It specifies CASSSSEGGYTF.

CDR3 nucleotides: TGTGCCACCAACCCCGGGACAGGGCTTGGAAACACCATATATTTT. Translating it yields CATNPGTGLGNTIYF. The rearrangement joins TRBV28 to TRBJ1-3; 9 nucleotides align to TRBD1. The trim removed 10 bases at V and 3 bases at J, leaving 10 bases unmatched. The CDR3 has 15 amino acids. The germline V gene encodes CDR1 MDHEN and CDR2 SYDVKM.

The chain uses TRBV19 and TRBJ2-4; 11 bases map to TRBD1. CDR3 length: 14 amino acids. Germline values: CDR1 LNHDA, CDR2 SQIVND (reference sequence). The V and J ends lost 5 bases and 11 bases, in that order; junction bases with no gene match: 8. The CDR3 protein is CASSVGQGAFFQYF. As DNA, the CDR3 is TGTGCCAGTAGTGTCGGACAGGGGGCGTTTTTTCAGTACTTC.

The genes are TRBV13 and TRBJ2-2; 9 bases agree with TRBD2. V lost 7 bases, J lost 1 base, and 10 bases stayed unmatched. This CDR3 has 17 amino acids. Germline V gene sequence: CDR1 PRHDT, CDR2 FYEKMQ (reference sequence). The CDR3 region has the DNA TGTGCCAGCACCGTAGCGGGAGCGGGCTTGAACACCGGGGAGCTGTTTTTT. Residues: CASTVAGAGLNTGELFF.

CDR3 sequence reads: CATSSPPTGPSGNTIYF. DNA of the CDR3: TGTGCCACCAGCAGCCCGCCCACAGGACCCTCTGGAAACACCATATATTTT. The chain has TRBV15 and TRBJ1-3; a possible D gene is TRBD1 (5 bases). V lost 3 bases, J lost 0 bases, and 15 bases lay in between. Looked up from germline, CDR1 is LNHNV and CDR2 is YYDKDF (reference sequence). This CDR3 has 17 residues.

The chain uses TRBV7-2 and TRBJ1-4; 9 nucleotides agree with TRBD1. This CDR3 contains 15 residues. Germline trimming cut 1 base from V and 5 bases from J; bases unmatched to any gene: 2. The germline gives CDR1 SGHTA, CDR2 FQGNSA. The CDR3 coding sequence is TGTGCCAGCAGCTTAGAGGGGACAGGGAATGAAAAACTGTTTTTT. As protein: CASSLEGTGNEKLFF.

This chain connects TRBV28 to TRBJ2-7; 9 positions agree with TRBD1. Looked up from germline, CDR1 is MDHEN and CDR2 is SYDVKM. Trimming took 7 bases from V and 5 from J; bases not matched to a gene: 9. This CDR3 is built from 14 residues. The CDR3 nucleotides read TGTGCCAGCAAGGGACAGGGAAAGACCCACGAGCAGTACTTC. It specifies CASKGQGKTHEQYF.

The V call is TRBV7-6, the J call TRBJ1-1; TRBD1 is a possible D gene (5 bases). Per germline, CDR1 SGHVS and CDR2 FNYEAQ. Trimming removed 5 bases at V and 0 bases at J, with 16 bases between. There are 16 residues in the CDR3. The CDR3 region is CASSQSPGGLNTEAFF. CDR3 coding DNA: TGTGCCAGCAGCCAAAGTCCGGGGGGTTTGAACACTGAAGCTTTCTTT.

This chain joins TRBV10-3 and TRBJ2-2; 9 nucleotides match TRBD1. This CDR3 region has 13 residues. Per germline, CDR1 ENHRY and CDR2 SYGVKD. The V gene end was trimmed by 10 bases and the J gene end by 9 bases; junction bases not matched to a gene: 9. Here the CDR3 DNA reads TGTGCCACCCGACAGGGGGAAATGAGGGAGCTGTTTTTT. Protein product: CATRQGEMRELFF.

This chain links TRBV19 with TRBJ2-2; 10 bases map to TRBD2. Trimming took 2 bases from V and 6 from J; bases not matched to a gene: 6. CDR3 length: 16 residues. Germline V gene data show CDR1 as LNHDA and CDR2 as SQIVND (reference sequence). CDR3: CASSITSGNPAGELFF. Written as DNA, the CDR3 is TGTGCCAGTAGTATAACTAGCGGGAACCCGGCCGGGGAGCTGTTTTTT.

The rearrangement uses TRBV9 and TRBJ2-5; TRBD2 matches at 10 bases. There are 16 residues in the CDR3. V lost 6 bases to trimming and J lost 1 base; unmatched junction nucleotides: 9. CDR1 and CDR2 from the germline V gene are SGDLS and YYNGEE. The CDR3 spells CASNPRAGGPQETQYF. CDR3 nucleotide sequence: TGTGCCAGCAACCCTAGAGCGGGAGGGCCCCAAGAGACCCAGTACTTC. The entire variable domain, with the rest obtained from reference TRBV9 and TRBJ2-5, is as follows: DSGVTQTPKHLITATGQRVTLRCSPRSGDLSVYWYQQSLDQGLQFLIQYYNGEERAKGNILERFSAQQFPDLHSELNLSSLELGDSALYFCASNPRAGGPQETQYFGPGTRLLVL.

V gene TRBV28 combines with J gene TRBJ1-5; D unresolved. V lost 6 bases to trimming and J lost 1 base, with 16 bases between them. CDR3 size: 16 residues. Germline CDR1 is MDHEN and CDR2 is SYDVKM. The CDR3 region is CASRSGGGRSNQPQHF. In DNA, the CDR3 is TGTGCCAGCAGATCTGGAGGAGGCAGGAGCAATCAGCCCCAGCATTTT.

The chain is built from TRBV7-2 and TRBJ2-7, with TRBD1 as a possible D gene (5 bases). Germline assignment: CDR1 SGHTA and CDR2 FQGNSA. There are 15 residues in the CDR3. The V gene lost 2 bases and the J gene lost 0 bases, with 11 bases spanning the gap. CDR3 in amino acids: CASSLWGLPSYEQYF. The CDR3 DNA sequence: TGTGCCAGCAGCTTATGGGGCCTACCCTCCTACGAGCAGTACTTC.

V is TRBV18 and J is TRBJ2-1, with TRBD2 as a possible D gene (6 bases). V was trimmed by 2 bases and J by 6 bases, leaving 14 bases between them. Germline V gene lookup returns CDR1 KGHSH and CDR2 LQKENI. This CDR3 has 15 amino acids. The CDR3 nucleotides are TGTGCCAGCTCACCAGGCGGGAACCCCCGCAATGAGCAGTTCTTC. Amino acids: CASSPGGNPRNEQFF.

This chain joins TRBV2 and TRBJ2-3, with no clear D. The ends were cut back, 6 bases at V and 0 bases at J, with 4 bases in the middle. The CDR3 has 12 amino acids. Germline V gives CDR1 SNHLY, CDR2 FYNNEI. CDR3 region: CASSGSTDTQYF. The CDR3 DNA reads TGTGCCAGCAGCGGGAGCACAGATACGCAGTATTTT.

CDR3 residues: CASSNVQETQYF. As DNA, the CDR3 is TGTGCCAGCAGCAACGTTCAAGAGACCCAGTACTTC. This rearrangement joins TRBV21-1 to TRBJ2-5; the table assigns TRBD2, which was not confirmed against the DNA. TRBV21-1 is given as a pseudogene. CDR3 length: 12 residues.

The V gene is TRBV6-5, the J gene TRBJ2-7, with 9 bases fitting TRBD2. CDR1 and CDR2 (germline): MNHEY, SVGAGI. The ends lost 4 bases at V and 5 bases at J; junction bases unmatched: 12. The CDR3 sequence is 16 residues long. As DNA, the CDR3 is TGTGCCAGCAGTTCCCTCTCCGGGACTAGCTTCCACGAGCAGTACTTC. It is translated as CASSSLSGTSFHEQYF.

The chain combines TRBV27 with TRBJ1-5; no definite D call. V lost 4 bases and J lost 4, with 14 bases in between. CDR1 is MNHEY and CDR2 is SMNVEV in the germline V gene (reference sequence). The CDR3 consists of 15 residues. The CDR3 nucleotides read TGTGCCAGCAGTTCCCGGCCCGGAGGGAATCAGCCCCAGCATTTT. This encodes CASSSRPGGNQPQHF.

This chain joins TRBV5-8 and TRBJ2-6; no clear D. The CDR3 loop spans 13 amino acids. CDR1 and CDR2 (germline): SGHTS, YDEGEE. V lost 3 bases to trimming and J lost 6 bases, with 7 bases between them. CDR3 DNA sequence: TGTGCCAGCAGCTCTTATGTGGCCAACGTCCTGACTTTC. It specifies CASSSYVANVLTF.